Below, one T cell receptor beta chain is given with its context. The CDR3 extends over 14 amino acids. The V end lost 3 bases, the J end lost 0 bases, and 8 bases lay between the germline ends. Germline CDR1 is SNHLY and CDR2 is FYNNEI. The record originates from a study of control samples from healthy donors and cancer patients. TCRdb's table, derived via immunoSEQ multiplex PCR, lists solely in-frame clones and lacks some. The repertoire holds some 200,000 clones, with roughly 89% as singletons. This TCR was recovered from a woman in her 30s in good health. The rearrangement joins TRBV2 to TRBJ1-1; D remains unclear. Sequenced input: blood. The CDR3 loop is CASSELMVNTEAFF. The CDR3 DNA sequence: TGTGCCAGCAGTGAGCTTATGGTGAACACTGAAGCTTTCTTT.